These T cell receptor beta chains were read from a single sample in a study of cytotoxic CD8 clonotypes in ibrutinib-treated CLL. TCRdb's table, derived via immunoSEQ multiplex PCR, lists solely in-frame clones and lacks some. The repertoire consists of tens of thousands of clones, with 65% occurring once and the leading ten covering roughly 21%. Sequencing was performed on PBMCs, taken after 24 months of ibrutinib treatment. The receptors shown here come from a human donor with chronic lymphocytic leukemia. Both conserved end residues are part of each CDR3. A D gene is named only where the DNA matches it firmly. Size is omitted from some rows. Given values are once, few, many or a class for expanded clones.

D gene,clone size,CDR3 length,J gene,V gene,CDR3 DNA,CDR3 protein
NA,NA,12,TRBJ2-7,TRBV30,TGTGCCTGGAGTTCTCCCCCTTACGAGCAGTACTTC,CAWSSPPYEQYF
NA,NA,14,TRBJ1-4,TRBV30,TGTGCCTCTAAAAACGGAACAACTAATGAAAAACTGTTTTTT,CASKNGTTNEKLFF
TRBD2,many,14,TRBJ2-7,TRBV11-3,TGTGCCAGCAGCTATACGACTAGCTCCCACGAGCAGTACTTC,CASSYTTSSHEQYF
TRBD2,NA,19,TRBJ2-3,TRBV4-2,TGTGCCAGCAGCCAAGATCTAGGACTAGCGGGAGTAAGATCAGATACGCAGTATTTT,CASSQDLGLAGVRSDTQYF
NA,once,16,TRBJ2-1,TRBV25-1,TGTGCCAGCAAGGGGAAGGGGGAGGACTCCTACAATGAGCAGTTCTTC,CASKGKGEDSYNEQFF
NA,NA,16,TRBJ1-5,TRBV5-8,TGTGCCAGCAGCTTGTCTCTCGCAGGGAGCAATCAGCCCCAGCATTTT,CASSLSLAGSNQPQHF
TRBD1,NA,13,TRBJ2-7,TRBV27,TGTGCCAGCAGTTGGACAGGCGCCTACGAGCAGTACTTC,CASSWTGAYEQYF
NA,few,15,TRBJ2-1,TRBV30,TGTGCCTGGGAAAAAGCGGTGGGGCCATACAATGAGCAGTTCTTC,CAWEKAVGPYNEQFF
TRBD2,NA,18,TRBJ2-1,TRBV5-4,TGTGCCAGCAGCTTGGAACTAGCGGGAGCGAGGTCCTACAATGAGCAGTTCTTC,CASSLELAGARSYNEQFF
NA,NA,14,TRBJ1-4,TRBV5-6,TGTGCCAGCAACCTTGGAGGTAGTGGGGAAAAACTGTTTTTT,CASNLGGSGEKLFF
NA,NA,16,TRBJ2-3,TRBV6-1,TGTGCCAGCAGTGAAGGGTTCAAAAGAGGAGCAGATACGCAGTATTTT,CASSEGFKRGADTQYF
NA,NA,14,TRBJ2-2,TRBV30,TGTGCCTGGAGTGGAACAGGGAGGTCCGGGGAGCTGTTTTTT,CAWSGTGRSGELFF
TRBD1,NA,16,TRBJ2-5,TRBV19,TGTGCCAGTAGTCCGGGACAGACGAGTGGAGGAGAGACCCAGTACTTC,CASSPGQTSGGETQYF
NA,NA,15,TRBJ1-2,TRBV27,TGTGCCAGCAGTTTATCCTGGGGCGGTCGGTATGGCTACACCTTC,CASSLSWGGRYGYTF
NA,many,12,TRBJ1-1,TRBV29-1,TGCAGCGTTGCGGACAGCTACACTGAAGCTTTCTTT,CSVADSYTEAFF
TRBD1,NA,14,TRBJ1-1,TRBV27,TGTGCCAGCAGGAGGGACAGGAGGAACACTGAAGCTTTCTTT,CASRRDRRNTEAFF
NA,NA,13,TRBJ2-5,TRBV7-6,TGTGCCAGCAGCTTTGGGGGTCCAGAGACCCAGTACTTC,CASSFGGPETQYF
NA,NA,14,TRBJ2-1,TRBV19,TGTGCCAGTAGTATTCGCGACACCTACAATGAGCAGTTCTTC,CASSIRDTYNEQFF
TRBD2,NA,16,TRBJ2-3,TRBV9,TGTGCCAGCAGCGTAGGGACTAGCGGGCTCACAGATACGCAGTATTTT,CASSVGTSGLTDTQYF
TRBD1,few,16,TRBJ2-7,TRBV9,TGTGCCAGCAGCGCCCTGGGACAGGGGACCCCCTACGAGCAGTACTTC,CASSALGQGTPYEQYF
NA,NA,13,TRBJ2-5,TRBV18,TGTGCCAGCTCACCACCTCAGGGGGAGACCCAGTACTTC,CASSPPQGETQYF
NA,NA,13,TRBJ2-2,TRBV15,TGTGCCACCAGCTATGGAGGGACCGGGGAGCTGTTTTTT,CATSYGGTGELFF
NA,NA,13,TRBJ1-2,TRBV6-5,TGTGCCAGCAGTCGGGGTCAGATCTATGGCTACACCTTC,CASSRGQIYGYTF
NA,NA,15,TRBJ2-7,TRBV19,TGTGCCAGTCAGGGAAACTCTATTCGGACATCCGAGCAGTACTTC,CASQGNSIRTSEQYF
NA,NA,15,TRBJ1-4,TRBV7-9,TGTGCCAGCAGCTCACAGGGAGGCGTCAATGAAAAACTGTTTTTT,CASSSQGGVNEKLFF
NA,NA,14,TRBJ2-2,TRBV7-2,TGTGCCAGCAGCTCGGAGATCCGCACCGGGGAGCTGTTTTTT,CASSSEIRTGELFF
NA,NA,12,TRBJ2-2,TRBV27,TGTGCCAGCAGTTTCTACACCGGGGAGCTGTTTTTT,CASSFYTGELFF
NA,NA,13,TRBJ2-7,TRBV19,TGTGCCAGTAGTACGGGGGCCAGTCGGGGACAGTACTTC,CASSTGASRGQYF
TRBD2,NA,14,TRBJ2-5,TRBV6-5,TGTGCCAGCAGCCCCAGCGGGACCCAAGAGACCCAGTACTTC,CASSPSGTQETQYF
TRBD2,NA,16,TRBJ2-3,TRBV30,TGTGCCTGCCACTCCGGGACTAGCGGGGGGGGAGATACGCAGTATTTT,CACHSGTSGGGDTQYF
NA,NA,19,TRBJ2-7,TRBV2,TGTGCCAGCAGTGTAACGGGGGACAGTCCCCTCCTTCTCCCCTACGAGCAGTACTTC,CASSVTGDSPLLLPYEQYF
NA,NA,12,TRBJ2-5,TRBV18,TGTGCCAGCTCCCCAGGGGGGGAGACCCAGTACTTC,CASSPGGETQYF
TRBD1,NA,17,TRBJ2-6,TRBV2,TGTGCCAACCTCGGACAGGGGGACTTTCAAGGGGCCAACGTCCTGACTTTC,CANLGQGDFQGANVLTF
NA,NA,15,TRBJ2-6,TRBV19,TGTGCCAGTAACCGAAGGGGGGCTGGGGCCAACGTCCTGACTTTC,CASNRRGAGANVLTF
NA,NA,16,TRBJ1-1,TRBV4-2,TGTGCCAGCAGCCAAGAGTCAGGGTTAGGGGACACTGAAGCTTTCTTT,CASSQESGLGDTEAFF
NA,NA,15,TRBJ1-4,TRBV19,TGTGCCAGTAGTCCCCCTTCCCCGCAGGGGGAAAAACTGTTTTTT,CASSPPSPQGEKLFF
NA,NA,14,TRBJ2-5,TRBV10-3,TGTGCCATCAGACCGCGGGCGGGACAAGAGACCCAGTACTTC,CAIRPRAGQETQYF
NA,NA,16,TRBJ1-1,TRBV11-1,TGTGCCAGCAGCCTCCGGGACGTGGGCCTTAACACTGAAGCTTTCTTT,CASSLRDVGLNTEAFF
NA,NA,13,TRBJ1-1,TRBV27,TGTGCCAGCAGTTTTTTCAGGGAAACTGAAGCTTTCTTT,CASSFFRETEAFF
NA,NA,14,TRBJ2-7,TRBV5-4,TGTGCCAGCAGCTTAAGGGACTTAGCCTACGAGCAGTACTTC,CASSLRDLAYEQYF
NA,NA,11,TRBJ1-4,TRBV2,TGTGCCAGCAAGAATGGCGAAAAACTGTTTTTT,CASKNGEKLFF
NA,NA,12,TRBJ1-1,TRBV7-6,TGTGCCAGCAGCTTCTTGGAGGGTGAAGCTTTCTTT,CASSFLEGEAFF
NA,NA,12,TRBJ2-5,TRBV10-3,TGTGCCACCAAAGGAGTTGAAGAGACCCAGTACTTC,CATKGVEETQYF
TRBD2,NA,16,TRBJ2-1,TRBV5-1,TGCGCCAGCACCCCGGGGGGGGCCGATGGGAACAATGAGCAGTTCTTC,CASTPGGADGNNEQFF
TRBD1,once,15,TRBJ1-2,TRBV30,TGTGCCTGGAGTGTCCAAACAGGGGGCGCATATGGCTACACCTTC,CAWSVQTGGAYGYTF
NA,NA,15,TRBJ1-2,TRBV19,TGTGCCAGTAGTATAGGCCCGAACCCCGGCTTTGGCTACACCTTC,CASSIGPNPGFGYTF
NA,few,15,TRBJ2-4,TRBV5-1,TGCGCCAGCAGCTTCTCAGGGCAGGGAAGTAACATTCAGTACTTC,CASSFSGQGSNIQYF
NA,NA,16,TRBJ1-2,TRBV10-1,TGCGCCACATCAATTACCGCGGGACAAATTAACTATGGCTACACCTTC,CATSITAGQINYGYTF
NA,NA,22,TRBJ2-6,TRBV4-2,TGTGCCAGCAGCCAGCCCCAAGGTTCAGGGTGGGGGATAAACTCTGGGGCCAACGTCCTGACTTTC,CASSQPQGSGWGINSGANVLTF
TRBD1,NA,14,TRBJ1-2,TRBV5-1,TGCGCCAGCGGACAGGTGTCCGGTTCAGATGGCTACACCTTC,CASGQVSGSDGYTF
NA,NA,16,TRBJ2-6,TRBV27,TGTGCCAGCAGCTCTCAGGGTTCCTCTGGGGCCAACGTCCTGACTTTC,CASSSQGSSGANVLTF
TRBD2,few,16,TRBJ2-3,TRBV5-4,TGTGCCAGCAGCCTAGGACTAGCGGGGGGGGCAGATACGCAGTATTTT,CASSLGLAGGADTQYF
TRBD1,NA,17,TRBJ1-2,TRBV28,TGTGCCAGCAGTTTAGGGGGGACAGGGCCAACCTTATATGGCTACACCTTC,CASSLGGTGPTLYGYTF
NA,NA,14,TRBJ2-5,TRBV27,TGTGCCAGCAGTTCAAGCGGTAGCGGAGAGACCCAGTACTTC,CASSSSGSGETQYF
NA,medium-sized,13,TRBJ1-1,TRBV7-9,TGTGCCAGCAGCTCGTACGTCCCCCCTGAAGCTTTCTTT,CASSSYVPPEAFF
TRBD1,NA,14,TRBJ2-5,TRBV2,TGTGCCAGCAGTTTCGACAGGGGGTACGAGACCCAGTACTTC,CASSFDRGYETQYF
NA,many,15,TRBJ2-7,TRBV16,TGTGCCAGCAGCACACCCAGAGGGTACAGCTACGAGCAGTACTTC,CASSTPRGYSYEQYF
TRBD2,NA,16,TRBJ2-7,TRBV5-1,TGCGCCAGCAGCTTGGCGGGGACTAGCGGGAGACCCGAGCAGTACTTC,CASSLAGTSGRPEQYF
NA,NA,13,TRBJ1-2,TRBV5-6,TGTGCCAGCAGCTTATGGCCCCCTGGTAGCTACACCTTC,CASSLWPPGSYTF